This T cell receptor (beta chain) emerged from a study of blood T cell repertoires in COVID-19. This CDR3 is built from 18 residues. CDR1 and CDR2 from the germline V gene are MGHRA and YSYEKL. J was trimmed by 0 bases and V by 1 base; bases with no gene match: 6. The assay was immunoSEQ multiplex PCR, and TCRdb's table has in-frame clones only and misses some. The data show 100,000 to 150,000 clones, 84% seen once. Sequenced: peripheral blood. The receptor was derived from a woman in her thirties who had recovered from COVID-19. The rearrangement joins TRBV4-1 to TRBJ2-1; TRBD2 matches 10 bases. The CDR3 DNA reads as TGCGCCAGCAGCCAAGCGGCTAGCGGGAGTAGCTCCTACAATGAGCAGTTCTTC. It codes for CASSQAASGSSSYNEQFF.